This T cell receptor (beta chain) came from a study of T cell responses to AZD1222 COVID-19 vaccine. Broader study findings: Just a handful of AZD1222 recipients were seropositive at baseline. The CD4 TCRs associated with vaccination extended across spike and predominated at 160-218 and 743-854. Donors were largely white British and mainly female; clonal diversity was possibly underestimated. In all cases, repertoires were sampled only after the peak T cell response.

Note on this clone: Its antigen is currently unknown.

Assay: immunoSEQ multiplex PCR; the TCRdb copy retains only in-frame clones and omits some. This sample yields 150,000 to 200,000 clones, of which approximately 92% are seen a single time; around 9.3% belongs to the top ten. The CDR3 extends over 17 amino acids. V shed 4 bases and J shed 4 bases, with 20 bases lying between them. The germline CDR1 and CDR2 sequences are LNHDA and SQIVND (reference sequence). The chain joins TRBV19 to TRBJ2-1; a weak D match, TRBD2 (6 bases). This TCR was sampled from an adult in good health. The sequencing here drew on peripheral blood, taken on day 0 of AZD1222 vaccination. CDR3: CASSNIRAGHRYNEQFF. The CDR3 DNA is TGTGCCAGTAGTAACATCCGGGCGGGGCACAGATACAATGAGCAGTTCTTC.